This T cell receptor (beta chain) was captured by sequencing in a study of cytomegalovirus exposure and HLA in healthy donors. Study overall: An early data release held around 80 million unique TCRs from HLA-typed donors.

Study-wide results and caveats: Data from an earlier analysis indicated that most TCR beta V segments were productive either about 90% or about 30% of the time.

All donors participated as healthy donors of bone marrow. Use of 60 Vbeta and 13 Jbeta primers characterized the PCR. The protocol was immunoSEQ multiplex PCR, while the TCRdb copy is restricted to in-frame clones and leaves out a portion. The sample yields hundreds of thousands of clones, about 66% seen once. The CDR3 has 14 amino acids. V lost 2 bases to trimming and J lost 10 bases; unmatched junction nucleotides: 10. CDR1 GTSNPN and CDR2 SVGIG come from the germline V gene (reference sequence). In the case of this clone: Its target is not known.

This sequence joins TRBV30 and TRBJ1-4, with 7 bases that match TRBD1. This sequence originates from a female donor in good health and CMV-seronegative. What was sequenced was PBMCs. The CDR3: CAWSPQGVAGKLFF. CDR3 nucleotide sequence: TGTGCCTGGAGTCCCCAGGGGGTCGCAGGAAAACTGTTTTTT.